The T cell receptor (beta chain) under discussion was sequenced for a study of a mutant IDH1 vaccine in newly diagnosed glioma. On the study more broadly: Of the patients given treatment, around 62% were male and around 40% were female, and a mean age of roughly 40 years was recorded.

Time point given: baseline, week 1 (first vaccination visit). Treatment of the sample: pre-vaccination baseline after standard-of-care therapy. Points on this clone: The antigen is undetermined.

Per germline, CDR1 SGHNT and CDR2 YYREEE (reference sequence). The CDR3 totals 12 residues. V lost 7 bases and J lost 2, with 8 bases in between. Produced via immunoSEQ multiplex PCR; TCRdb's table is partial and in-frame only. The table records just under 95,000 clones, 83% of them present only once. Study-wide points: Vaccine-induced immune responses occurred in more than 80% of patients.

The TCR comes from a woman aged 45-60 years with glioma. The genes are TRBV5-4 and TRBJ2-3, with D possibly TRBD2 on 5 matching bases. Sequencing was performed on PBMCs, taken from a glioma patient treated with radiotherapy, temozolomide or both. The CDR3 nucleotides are TGTGCCAGCCGACTAAACACAGATACGCAGTATTTT. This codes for CASRLNTDTQYF.